Below are 14 T cell receptor beta chains sequenced from a single sample in a study of shared clonotypes between healthy human individuals. Produced via immunoSEQ multiplex PCR; TCRdb's table is partial and in-frame only. Of roughly 1 million clones in the sample, approximately 80% were seen once. The sequencing sample was made of memory CD4+ T cells from PBMCs. Indicated subset: CD45RA-negative fraction. Receptors originate from a man between 18 and 35 years old in good health. Some clones in this sample may be carry-over from other donors' samples.

The CDR3 protein is CASSSPTGGVLYEQYF. CDR3 DNA: TGTGCCAGCAGTTCCCCGACAGGGGGCGTCCTCTACGAGCAGTACTTC. This chain connects TRBV6-6 to TRBJ2-7, with 10 bases lining up with TRBD1. CDR3 length: 16 amino acids. V gave up 4 bases and J gave up 3 bases; unmatched junction bases: 9. Germline V gene sequence: CDR1 MNHNY, CDR2 SVGAGI (reference sequence).

The J gene is TRBJ1-1, the V gene TRBV6-6; 7 positions agree with TRBD1. The CDR3 totals 14 residues. The V gene end was trimmed by 6 bases and the J gene end by 7 bases; junction bases not matched to a gene: 11. CDR1 is MNHNY and CDR2 is SVGAGI in the germline V gene (reference sequence). The CDR3 spells CASSYGGTDIEAFF. In nucleotides, the CDR3 is TGTGCCAGCAGCTATGGGGGGACAGACATTGAAGCTTTCTTT.

This clone was seen only a few times. CDR3 sequence (DNA): TGCGCCAGCAGCGGGACTTTGAATGAGCAGTTCTTC. Its protein product is CASSGTLNEQFF. V usage is TRBV10-2 and J usage is TRBJ2-1; D is possibly TRBD2 (6 bases). Germline V CDR1 and CDR2: WSHSY, SAAADI. The V end was cut by 6 bases, the J end by 7 bases, with 10 bases between. The CDR3 loop spans 12 amino acids.

The genes are TRBV10-3 and TRBJ2-3, with a tentative D call TRBD1 (6 bases). CDR1 and CDR2 from the germline V gene are ENHRY and SYGVKD. There are 14 residues in the CDR3. The V gene lost 3 bases and the J gene lost 1 base, with 8 bases spanning the gap. DNA for the CDR3: TGTGCCATCAGTGACACAGGGCGCACAGATACGCAGTATTTT. Translating gives CAISDTGRTDTQYF.

Turning to this clone: Different DNA sequences within this sample yield the same CDR3. V and J are TRBV7-2 and TRBJ1-3; D call uncertain. The CDR3 extends over 14 amino acids. Trimming removed 3 bases at V and 4 bases at J, with 10 bases between. Germline assignment: CDR1 SGHTA and CDR2 FQGNSA. The chain's CDR3 is CASSLGTAGNTIYF. CDR3 sequence (DNA): TGTGCCAGCAGCTTGGGTACTGCCGGAAACACCATATATTTT. Together with reference TRBV7-2 and TRBJ1-3, the CDR3 gives the full variable domain: GAGVSQSPSNKVTEKGKDVELRCDPISGHTALYWYRQSLGQGLEFLIYFQGNSAPDKSGLPSDRFSAERTGGSVSTLTIQRTQQEDSAVYLCASSLGTAGNTIYFGEGSWLTVV.

The chain combines TRBV28 with TRBJ2-7, with D possibly called TRBD1 or TRBD2 (5 bases each). The germline V gene has CDR1 MDHEN and CDR2 SYDVKM. This CDR3 region has 16 residues. V lost 5 bases and J 2 bases, leaving 19 bases between the germline ends. The CDR3 region is CASSTPLGVGAYEQYF. CDR3 coding DNA: TGTGCCAGCAGTACACCTTTGGGGGTAGGAGCCTACGAGCAGTACTTC.

This sequence joins TRBV15 and TRBJ1-1; D is undetermined. Germline CDR1 and CDR2: LNHNV and YYDKDF (reference sequence). The V end lost 3 bases, the J end lost 3 bases, and 11 bases lay between the germline ends. This CDR3 contains 14 residues. This chain's CDR3 is CATSRGYSHTEAFF. CDR3 coding DNA: TGTGCCACCAGCAGGGGGTACAGCCACACTGAAGCTTTCTTT.

The chain carries TRBV28 and TRBJ2-7; D is undetermined. The germline gives CDR1 MDHEN, CDR2 SYDVKM. This CDR3 is built from 12 residues. Trimming removed 7 bases from V and 4 bases from J, with 11 bases in between. CDR3 residues: CASNLGPYEQYF. The CDR3 region has the DNA TGTGCCAGCAACCTCGGGCCTTACGAGCAGTACTTC.

The CDR3 DNA is TGTGCCTGGAGTGTACGTGCTAGCATGAACACTGAAGCTTTCTTT. It codes for CAWSVRASMNTEAFF. V is TRBV30 and J is TRBJ1-1, with D hard to call. This CDR3 has 15 amino acids. CDR1 and CDR2 (germline): GTSNPN, SVGIG (reference sequence). The germline V and J ends were trimmed by 0 bases and 0 bases, with 11 bases remaining between them. Full variable domain (outside the CDR3, taken from reference TRBV30 and TRBJ1-1): SQTIHQWPATLVQPVGSPLSLECTVEGTSNPNLYWYRQAAGRGLQLLFYSVGIGQISSEVPQNLSASRPQDRQFILSSKKLLLSDSGFYLCAWSVRASMNTEAFFGQGTRLTVV.

The J gene is TRBJ1-2, the V gene TRBV27; a weak D match, TRBD1 (5 bases). V was pared by 3 bases and J by 5 bases, with 16 bases between. Germline lookup yields CDR1 MNHEY and CDR2 SMNVEV (reference sequence). This CDR3 has 15 amino acids. This CDR3 reads CASSFSGRSEYGYTF. The CDR3 nucleotides read TGTGCCAGCAGTTTTTCGGGACGATCAGAATATGGCTACACCTTC.

The gene calls are TRBV7-2 and TRBJ2-5, with D possibly being TRBD1 or TRBD2 (5 bases each). From germline, CDR1 is SGHTA and CDR2 FQGNSA. The CDR3 runs 13 residues. V lost 8 bases, J lost 4 bases, and 14 bases lay in between. CDR3 amino acids: CASQGGFLETQYF. CDR3 DNA sequence: TGTGCCAGCCAGGGCGGGTTTTTAGAGACCCAGTACTTC.

The chain links TRBV27 to TRBJ2-5; 7 nucleotides align to TRBD1. The V segment lost 5 bases and the J segment 5 bases; nucleotides outside the gene matches: 8. This CDR3 has 14 amino acids. The germline CDR1 and CDR2 sequences are MNHEY and SMNVEV (reference sequence). DNA of the CDR3: TGTGCCAGCAGTCCAAACAGGGGCAGGGAGACCCAGTACTTC. Protein sequence: CASSPNRGRETQYF.

The V gene is TRBV30, the J gene TRBJ2-4, with D perhaps matching TRBD1 or TRBD2 (5 bases each). From germline, CDR1 is GTSNPN and CDR2 SVGIG (reference sequence). The CDR3 loop spans 12 amino acids. Trimming left V 4 bases short and J 7 bases short, with 11 bases between. The CDR3: CAWTEGRNIQYF. CDR3 DNA sequence: TGTGCCTGGACTGAGGGGCGGAACATTCAGTACTTC.

The chain joins TRBV2 to TRBJ2-7; TRBD1 matches 7 bases. The CDR3 consists of 15 residues. V lost 6 bases to trimming and J lost 3 bases; unmatched junction nucleotides: 11. CDR1 SNHLY and CDR2 FYNNEI come from the germline V gene. The chain's CDR3 is CASSAQGQVVYEQYF. In DNA, the CDR3 is TGTGCCAGCAGCGCCCAAGGACAGGTGGTCTACGAGCAGTACTTC.